The rows below give T cell receptor beta chains drawn from one sample of a study of blood T cell repertoires in COVID-19. Using immunoSEQ multiplex PCR, the repertoire was profiled, and TCRdb retains in-frame clones only, with some absent. The data hold tens of thousands of clones, with around four fifths observed a single time. Sequenced input: peripheral blood. These receptors all come from a man in his 70s with acute or convalescent COVID-19. The CDR3 runs from the conserved cysteine through the conserved F or W. The D gene is left open where the match is weak. Expanded clones are given a class, and other clones once, few, many or no size at all.

V gene	J gene	clone size	D gene	CDR3 protein	CDR3 DNA
TRBV7-2	TRBJ1-2	-	-	CASSLYRDGYTF	TGTGCCAGCAGCTTATATAGAGATGGCTACACCTTC
TRBV29-1	TRBJ2-1	-	TRBD2	CSVGTGSGGYNEQFF	TGCAGCGTTGGAACCGGGAGCGGGGGGTACAATGAGCAGTTCTTC
TRBV11-2	TRBJ1-4	-	TRBD1	CASSPGDRVWGNEKLFF	TGTGCCAGCAGCCCAGGGGACAGGGTCTGGGGAAATGAAAAACTGTTTTTT
TRBV4-1	TRBJ1-2	few	-	CASSPGNYGYTF	TGCGCCAGCAGCCCGGGTAACTATGGCTACACCTTC
TRBV19	TRBJ2-1	-	-	CASISGSSNEQFF	TGTGCCAGTATATCCGGGAGCTCGAATGAGCAGTTCTTC
TRBV5-1	TRBJ1-5	-	TRBD1	CASSKGQGGQPQHF	TGCGCCAGCAGCAAGGGACAGGGAGGTCAGCCCCAGCATTTT
TRBV2	TRBJ1-1	-	-	CASSVHTSTEAFF	TGTGCCAGCAGTGTCCACACCAGCACTGAAGCTTTCTTT
TRBV5-4	TRBJ1-2	few	-	CASSPRGGGYTF	TGTGCCAGCAGCCCAAGGGGTGGCGGCTACACCTTC
TRBV10-3	TRBJ1-1	-	-	CAITGIRNTEAFF	TGTGCCATTACAGGGATAAGAAACACTGAAGCTTTCTTT
TRBV15	TRBJ2-5	-	TRBD2	CATSRAGGRVTQYF	TGTGCCACCAGTAGAGCGGGGGGGCGCGTGACCCAGTACTTC
TRBV7-9	TRBJ2-5	-	-	CASSPAASETQYF	TGTGCCAGCAGCCCAGCGGCGTCAGAGACCCAGTACTTC
TRBV2	TRBJ2-6	-	-	CASRELASGANVLTF	TGTGCCAGCAGAGAACTAGCCTCTGGGGCCAACGTCCTGACTTTC
TRBV7-8	TRBJ1-3	-	-	CASSPAGNTIYF	TGTGCCAGCAGCCCGGCTGGAAACACCATATATTTT
TRBV10-3	TRBJ2-1	-	TRBD1	CATGGSYNEQFF	TGTGCCACAGGGGGAAGCTACAATGAGCAGTTCTTC
TRBV28	TRBJ1-6	-	-	CASSSAEPLHF	TGTGCCAGCAGTTCCGCCGAGCCCCTCCACTTT
TRBV2	TRBJ2-3	-	-	CASMQGPTSTDTQYF	TGTGCCAGCATGCAGGGTCCCACTAGCACAGATACGCAGTATTTT
TRBV27	TRBJ2-1	-	-	CASSWWGGGNEQFF	TGTGCCAGCAGTTGGTGGGGGGGCGGTAATGAGCAGTTCTTC
TRBV5-1	TRBJ2-1	-	TRBD2	CASSLVGLAAVNEQFF	TGCGCCAGCAGCTTGGTAGGTCTAGCGGCCGTCAATGAGCAGTTCTTC
TRBV27	TRBJ1-1	-	-	CASSLSRQVQAFF	TGTGCCAGCAGTTTATCCCGACAGGTTCAAGCTTTCTTT
TRBV7-2	TRBJ1-1	-	-	CASSGGWGVFF	TGTGCCAGCAGCGGGGGTTGGGGGGTCTTCTTT
TRBV28	TRBJ1-5	-	TRBD1	CASSPRQGQRPQHF	TGTGCCAGCAGTCCTCGACAGGGTCAGAGGCCCCAGCATTTT
TRBV4-2	TRBJ2-2	-	TRBD2	CASSPRTSGGATGELFF	TGTGCCAGCAGCCCCCGGACTAGCGGGGGGGCCACCGGGGAGCTGTTTTTT
TRBV29-1	TRBJ2-3	once	TRBD2	CSARTSGADTQYF	TGCAGCGCCCGGACTAGCGGCGCAGATACGCAGTATTTT
TRBV10-1	TRBJ2-1	-	TRBD1	CASSGSPGQGENEQFF	TGCGCCAGCAGTGGGTCCCCGGGACAGGGGGAAAATGAGCAGTTCTTC
TRBV5-1	TRBJ2-5	once	-	CASSLGWVGETQYF	TGCGCCAGCAGCTTGGGCTGGGTGGGCGAGACCCAGTACTTC
TRBV18	TRBJ2-1	few	-	CASSPGHGEQFF	TGTGCCAGCTCACCGGGACATGGTGAGCAGTTCTTC
TRBV5-1	TRBJ2-2	-	TRBD2	CASSFTSGGENTGELFF	TGCGCCAGCAGCTTTACTAGCGGGGGTGAGAACACCGGGGAGCTGTTTTTT
TRBV28	TRBJ2-5	-	TRBD1	CASSPIGDRGRETQYF	TGTGCCAGCAGTCCCATCGGGGACAGGGGTCGGGAGACCCAGTACTTC
TRBV4-1	TRBJ1-6	-	TRBD1	CASSQTGYNSPLHF	TGCGCCAGCAGCCAGACAGGGTATAATTCACCCCTCCACTTT
TRBV4-2	TRBJ2-5	-	TRBD2	CASSQDRGQAGGGSKETQYF	TGTGCCAGCAGCCAAGACCGGGGGCAAGCGGGGGGCGGTTCCAAAGAGACCCAGTACTTC
TRBV2	TRBJ1-4	-	-	CASQTRAGSNEKLFF	TGTGCCAGCCAGACCAGGGCAGGGTCTAATGAAAAACTGTTTTTT
TRBV5-6	TRBJ2-1	-	TRBD2	CASSPERGAYNEQFF	TGTGCCAGCAGCCCGGAACGGGGGGCCTACAATGAGCAGTTCTTC
TRBV5-1	TRBJ2-2	-	-	CASSPNTNTGELFF	TGCGCCAGCAGCCCCAACACGAACACCGGGGAGCTGTTTTTT
TRBV19	TRBJ2-7	-	TRBD1	CASSLRQGNEQYF	TGTGCCAGTAGTCTTCGACAGGGTAACGAGCAGTACTTC
TRBV5-6	TRBJ1-1	-	-	CASSLGTVPDEAFF	TGTGCCAGCAGCTTGGGGACAGTGCCTGATGAAGCTTTCTTT
TRBV18	TRBJ1-6	once	TRBD1	CASSPLKQGNSPLHF	TGTGCCAGCTCACCGCTGAAACAGGGGAATTCACCCCTCCACTTT
TRBV11-2	TRBJ1-4	-	-	CASSRPATGNEKLFF	TGTGCCAGCAGTCGCCCGGCAACAGGGAACGAAAAACTGTTTTTT
TRBV27	TRBJ1-1	-	-	CASKEIGTLNTEAFF	TGTGCCAGCAAGGAGATCGGGACACTGAACACTGAAGCTTTCTTT
TRBV6-2/TRBV6-3	TRBJ2-7	-	TRBD1	CASSSPRRTGSKQYF	TGTGCCAGCAGTTCCCCGCGACGGACAGGGTCTAAGCAGTACTTC
TRBV7-2	TRBJ2-2	-	TRBD2	CASSSRTSGVTGELFF	TGTGCCAGCAGCTCCCGGACTAGCGGGGTTACCGGGGAGCTGTTTTTT
TRBV4-1	TRBJ2-3	-	-	CASSQDLVAGTSTDTQYF	TGCGCCAGCAGCCAAGATCTGGTCGCAGGGACTAGCACAGATACGCAGTATTTT
TRBV5-8	TRBJ2-5	-	TRBD2	CASSSARGGLAGGRETQYF	TGTGCCAGCAGCTCCGCCCGGGGCGGACTAGCGGGGGGGCGCGAGACCCAGTACTTC
TRBV6-5	TRBJ2-7	-	-	CASSLESGSSYEQYF	TGTGCCAGCAGTTTAGAGTCAGGTAGCTCCTACGAGCAGTACTTC
TRBV4-1	TRBJ2-5	-	-	CASSQRTGGEGQETQYF	TGCGCCAGCAGCCAAAGGACGGGGGGCGAGGGACAAGAGACCCAGTACTTC
TRBV24-1	TRBJ2-1	-	TRBD2	CATSDPSGARDNEQFF	TGTGCCACCAGTGACCCAAGCGGGGCCAGGGACAATGAGCAGTTCTTC
TRBV4-1	TRBJ1-1	-	TRBD1	CASSHLQGVNTEAFF	TGCGCCAGCAGCCACCTACAGGGGGTAAACACTGAAGCTTTCTTT
TRBV7-9	TRBJ1-1	-	-	CASSPWEGGQNTEAFF	TGTGCCAGCAGCCCTTGGGAGGGGGGGCAGAACACTGAAGCTTTCTTT
TRBV25-1	TRBJ1-3	-	TRBD1	CASRNDRAGNTIYF	TGTGCCAGCAGGAACGACAGGGCTGGAAACACCATATATTTT